This entry lists 2 T cell receptor beta chains sequenced from one sample in a study of blood T cell repertoires in COVID-19. Only in-frame clones appear in the TCRdb table, and some are missing; sequencing was by immunoSEQ multiplex PCR. The table includes about 200,000 clones, around 84% detected once. Sequenced material: PBMCs or T cells enriched from blood (not recorded which). The receptors were sampled from a woman aged 35 to 49 with acute COVID-19.

The chain carries TRBV12-5 and TRBJ1-1; possibly TRBD1 for D (5 bases). The CDR3 is made up of 13 amino acids. Germline CDR1 reads LGHNT; CDR2 reads FRNRAP. Deletions cut 9 bases from V and 8 bases from J, with 19 bases between. The CDR3, as DNA: TGTGCTAGCGCCCTGGGTATGACAGACGAAGCTTTCTTT. This gives the protein CASALGMTDEAFF.

The chain links TRBV7-6 to TRBJ2-7; 8 bases match TRBD1. V was clipped by 4 bases and J by 4 bases; unmatched bases: 3. Germline assignment: CDR1 SGHVS and CDR2 FNYEAQ. The CDR3 is 13 amino acids. Here the CDR3 reads CASSSTGGYEQYF. In nucleotides, the CDR3 is TGTGCCAGCAGCTCCACAGGGGGATACGAGCAGTACTTC.